Listed here are 15 T cell receptor beta chains from one sample, sequenced in a study of T cell repertoires in cytomegalovirus infection. TCRdb re-called the reads through MiXCR, storing one row per CDR3 protein. Here the sample spans some 180,000 distinct CDR3 sequences, roughly 19% being singletons. The sample comprised PBMCs. The receptors were gathered from a human donor in good health (CMV status not recorded). Some clones in this sample may be carry-over from other donors' samples.

This clonotype was seen repeatedly, ten times or more. The V gene is TRBV7-2, the J gene TRBJ2-1; no reliable D call. The germline V and J ends were trimmed by 3 bases and 7 bases, with 13 bases remaining between them. CDR1 is SGHTA, CDR2 FQGNSA, per germline. This CDR3 has 14 residues. The CDR3 spells CASSFGPLQNEQFF. CDR3 nucleotides: TGTGCCAGCAGCTTTGGCCCCCTTCAGAATGAGCAGTTCTTC.

In its sample, this clonotype was seen a few times. The chain couples TRBV29-1 to TRBJ2-2, with 11 nucleotides matching TRBD1. The J segment lost 5 bases and the V segment lost 7 bases, leaving 3 bases of the junction unmatched. The CDR3 runs 13 residues. The germline V gene encodes CDR1 SQVTM and CDR2 ANQGSEA. CDR3 residues: CSGGQGATGELFF. The CDR3 bases are TGCAGCGGAGGACAGGGGGCAACCGGGGAGCTGTTTTTT.

This clonotype was picked up many times. This chain joins TRBV7-8 and TRBJ1-4; 7 bases are shared with TRBD1. V trimming: 3 bases; J trimming: 7 bases; junction bases outside the gene matches: 8. In germline, CDR1 is SGHVS, CDR2 FQNEAQ. The CDR3 contains 15 residues. In DNA, the CDR3 is TGTGCCAGCAGCTTGGAAGGGGGCGTCCGTGAAAAACTGTTTTTT. Residues: CASSLEGGVREKLFF.

The rearrangement uses TRBV28 and TRBJ1-1; D perhaps matches TRBD1 (5 bases). Per the germline V gene, CDR1 is MDHEN and CDR2 is SYDVKM. V lost 6 bases, J lost 7 bases, and 12 bases lay in between. The length of the CDR3 is 12 residues. The DNA for the CDR3 is TGTGCCAGCAGCCCTGGGGACCTTGAAGCTTTCTTT. As protein: CASSPGDLEAFF.

The rearrangement links TRBV6-2 or TRBV6-3 to TRBJ2-6; D is perhaps TRBD2 (5 bases). The CDR3 has 17 residues. V was clipped by 4 bases and J by 0 bases, with 13 bases between them. The germline V gene encodes CDR1 MNHEY and CDR2 SVGEGT. CDR3 in DNA: TGTGCCAGCAGTTCGGGAACGACGATCTCTGGGGCCAACGTCCTGACTTTC. This codes for CASSSGTTISGANVLTF.

In its sample, this clonotype was seen many times. This chain joins TRBV7-2 and TRBJ2-7, with D unresolved. The CDR3 spans 16 residues. The V and J ends lost 0 bases and 4 bases respectively, with 16 bases between them. The germline V gene has CDR1 SGHTA and CDR2 FQGNSA. The CDR3 DNA reads TGTGCCAGCAGCTTAGCGGTACAGCAAAAGGCTTACGAGCAGTACTTC. Translation gives CASSLAVQQKAYEQYF. Complete variable domain (other parts from reference TRBV7-2 and TRBJ2-7): GAGVSQSPSNKVTEKGKDVELRCDPISGHTALYWYRQSLGQGLEFLIYFQGNSAPDKSGLPSDRFSAERTGGSVSTLTIQRTQQEDSAVYLCASSLAVQQKAYEQYFGPGTRLTVT.

Ten or more counts support this clonotype. This chain uses TRBV7-2 with TRBJ2-7; 8 nucleotides align to TRBD2. Trimming at V came to 4 bases and at J to 3 bases, leaving 8 bases not matched to a gene. Germline V gene lookup returns CDR1 SGHTA and CDR2 FQGNSA. The CDR3 extends over 15 amino acids. CDR3 loop: CASSSREGTLYEQYF. The CDR3 DNA sequence: TGTGCCAGCAGCTCCCGGGAGGGGACCCTCTACGAGCAGTACTTC.

V and J are TRBV4-1 and TRBJ1-3; 7 bases agree with TRBD1. V shed 4 bases and J 1 base; nucleotides not matched to a gene: 4. This CDR3 is built from 15 residues. The germline V gene encodes CDR1 MGHRA and CDR2 YSYEKL. CDR3 DNA sequence: TGCGCCAGCAGCCTCGAGACAGGGTCTGGAAACACCATATATTTT. Its translation is CASSLETGSGNTIYF.

This clonotype occurred many times. The CDR3 DNA reads as TGTGCCAGCAGCTTAGCGGGCGGGGGACCCTACAATGAGCAGTTCTTC. Its protein is CASSLAGGGPYNEQFF. The V gene is TRBV7-8, the J gene TRBJ2-1; 7 bases line up with TRBD2. V dropped 0 bases and J dropped 2; count of bases not matched to a gene: 4. The CDR3 covers 16 residues. Germline V gives CDR1 SGHVS, CDR2 FQNEAQ.

Ten or more counts support this clonotype. The chain recombines TRBV7-2 with TRBJ1-2; no clear D gene. The V end lost 1 base, the J end lost 4 bases, and 13 bases lay between the germline ends. The CDR3 loop spans 15 amino acids. Germline loops: CDR1 SGHTA, CDR2 FQGNSA. The CDR3 reads CASSLGPTNTYGYTF. CDR3 nucleotide sequence: TGTGCCAGCAGCTTAGGTCCTACTAATACCTATGGCTACACCTTC.

This clonotype was counted between two and nine times. This sequence joins TRBV7-6 and TRBJ2-5; D call uncertain. Per germline, CDR1 SGHVS and CDR2 FNYEAQ. The CDR3 covers 14 residues. Trimming cost V 5 bases and J 2 bases, with 12 bases left between them. In nucleotides, the CDR3 is TGTGCCAGCAGCCCACCCCCCAGGCAAGAGACCCAGTACTTC. Translating it yields CASSPPPRQETQYF.

This clonotype was seen ten or more times. The V gene is TRBV7-2, the J gene TRBJ2-1; D possibly corresponds to TRBD1 (5 bases). Germline values: CDR1 SGHTA, CDR2 FQGNSA. The V end was cut by 5 bases, the J end by 0 bases, with 20 bases between. This CDR3 has 18 residues. The CDR3 reads CASSPLLGRKTSYNEQFF. Written as DNA, the CDR3 is TGTGCCAGCAGCCCCCTCCTGGGGCGTAAAACCTCCTACAATGAGCAGTTCTTC.

This clonotype was seen repeatedly, ten times or more. V and J are TRBV7-9 and TRBJ2-1, with TRBD2 matching 7 bases. V lost 7 bases, J lost 3 bases, and 9 bases stayed unmatched. CDR1 and CDR2 from the germline V gene are SEHNR and FQNEAQ (reference sequence). The CDR3 contains 15 residues. CDR3 in amino acids: CASTEGLSNYNEQFF. The DNA of the CDR3 is TGTGCCAGCACGGAGGGACTATCAAACTACAATGAGCAGTTCTTC.

Note on this clonotype: Given a much more abundant clone one base away, this may be a read error. Written as DNA, the CDR3 is TGTGCTAGTGGTTTGTCGGGGTACACTGATGCTTTCTTT. Translation: CASGLSGYTDAFF. The rearrangement uses TRBV12-5 and TRBJ1-1; D is unresolved. The germline V gene has CDR1 LGHNT and CDR2 FRNRAP. This CDR3 has 13 residues.

J is TRBJ2-5 and V is TRBV29-1; D may be TRBD1 (5 bases). The CDR3 consists of 12 residues. Germline CDR1 is SQVTM and CDR2 is ANQGSEA. The germline V and J ends were trimmed by 4 bases and 3 bases, with 9 bases remaining between them. CDR3 amino acids: CSVVGVEETQYF. CDR3 in DNA: TGCAGCGTTGTAGGGGTAGAAGAGACCCAGTACTTC.